Listed here are 17 T cell receptor beta chains from one sample, sequenced in a study of shared clonotypes between healthy human individuals. Measured with immunoSEQ multiplex PCR; TCRdb has only the in-frame clones, and not every one. Of about 2.4 million clones listed, 93% are singletons. Sample: naive CD4+ T cells from PBMCs. Documented subset: CD45RA+ positively selected. The receptors stem from a man aged 18-30 years in good health. Some clones in this sample may be carry-over from other donors' samples.

Remarks on this clone: Other DNA variants within this sample encode the same CDR3. The chain employs TRBV27 and TRBJ2-1; tentative D call: TRBD2 (5 bases). This CDR3 contains 14 residues. Germline V CDR1 and CDR2: MNHEY, SMNVEV (reference sequence). V was clipped by 6 bases and J by 2 bases, with 11 bases between them. CDR3 sequence: CASRPGLAYNEQFF. The CDR3 DNA is TGTGCCAGCAGACCCGGACTTGCCTACAATGAGCAGTTCTTC.

The chain recombines TRBV9 with TRBJ2-5; 8 bases agree with TRBD2. The CDR3 extends over 14 amino acids. Looked up from germline, CDR1 is SGDLS and CDR2 is YYNGEE. V lost 2 bases to trimming and J lost 5 bases; unmatched junction nucleotides: 5. The CDR3 reads CASSVSGEGETQYF. The CDR3 DNA reads as TGTGCCAGCAGCGTTAGCGGGGAGGGGGAGACCCAGTACTTC.

V is TRBV13 and J is TRBJ2-1; 7 nucleotides line up with TRBD2. CDR1 PRHDT and CDR2 FYEKMQ come from the germline V gene (reference sequence). The V and J ends lost 5 bases and 0 bases, in that order; junction bases with no gene match: 1. CDR3 length: 14 amino acids. CDR3 amino acids: CASSRGSSYNEQFF. The CDR3 DNA follows: TGTGCCAGCAGCCGCGGGAGCTCCTACAATGAGCAGTTCTTC.

The rearrangement links TRBV9 to TRBJ2-3; TRBD2 might be the D (5 bases). This CDR3 has 12 residues. Trimming shortened V by 10 bases and J by 5 bases, and 14 bases separated the two germline ends. Germline V lookup: CDR1 SGDLS, CDR2 YYNGEE. The CDR3 here is CASARAGDTQYF. CDR3 sequence (DNA): TGTGCCTCCGCCCGGGCGGGAGATACGCAGTATTTT.

Concerning this clone itself: The germline gene is not matched at one end of the junction; a read error may be the cause. The chain combines TRBV19 with TRBJ2-3; TRBD1 agrees at 7 bases. Germline loops: CDR1 LNHDA, CDR2 SQIVND (reference sequence). CDR3 length equals 13 residues. The CDR3 DNA reads as TGTGCCAGTAGTATTGGACAGGTAGATGCGCAGTATTTT. Protein product: CASSIGQVDAQYF.

The chain has TRBV28 and TRBJ1-2, with 7 bases fitting TRBD1. This CDR3 is built from 17 residues. From germline, CDR1 is MDHEN and CDR2 SYDVKM. The V gene end was trimmed by 1 base and the J gene end by 8 bases; junction bases not matched to a gene: 16. The CDR3 here is CASSLFFSGTVKRGYTF. The CDR3 DNA sequence: TGTGCCAGCAGTTTATTCTTCAGCGGGACAGTGAAGAGAGGCTACACCTTC.

The V gene is TRBV9, the J gene TRBJ2-5; D possibly corresponds to TRBD2 (6 bases). The CDR3 is 13 amino acids. Germline CDR1 SGDLS, CDR2 YYNGEE. V was trimmed by 3 bases and J by 7 bases, leaving 13 bases between them. The CDR3 bases are TGTGCCAGCAGCGGGTCCGGGGGATGGACCCAGTACTTC. Its translation: CASSGSGGWTQYF. Using reference TRBV9 and TRBJ2-5 for the parts outside the CDR3, the full variable domain is DSGVTQTPKHLITATGQRVTLRCSPRSGDLSVYWYQQSLDQGLQFLIQYYNGEERAKGNILERFSAQQFPDLHSELNLSSLELGDSALYFCASSGSGGWTQYFGPGTRLLVL.

Remarks on this clone: In the same sample, other DNA sequences code for this CDR3. This chain uses TRBV11-2 with TRBJ1-4; no clear D gene. Germline V gene data show CDR1 as SGHAT and CDR2 as FQNNGV. The CDR3 spans 13 residues. V was cut by 5 bases and J by 3 bases, with 7 bases left in between. The CDR3 bases are TGTGCCAGCAGCCCACCCGCTAATGAAAAACTGTTTTTT. Its translation: CASSPPANEKLFF. The full variable domain, completed using reference TRBV11-2 and TRBJ1-4, is EAGVAQSPRYKIIEKRQSVAFWCNPISGHATLYWYQQILGQGPKLLIQFQNNGVVDDSQLPKDRFSAERLKGVDSTLKIQPAKLEDSAVYLCASSPPANEKLFFGSGTQLSVL.

V and J are TRBV2 and TRBJ2-2, with no clear D. This CDR3 comprises 15 residues. The V end lost 7 bases, the J end lost 1 base, and 13 bases lay between the germline ends. Germline values: CDR1 SNHLY, CDR2 FYNNEI. The CDR3 DNA follows: TGTGCCAGCACCCAGGATGGGCTGAACACCGGGGAGCTGTTTTTT. Protein: CASTQDGLNTGELFF.

V is TRBV6-6 and J is TRBJ1-5; 7 bases agree with TRBD1. V trimming: 6 bases; J trimming: 7 bases; junction bases outside the gene matches: 9. The CDR3 covers 14 residues. The germline V gene encodes CDR1 MNHNY and CDR2 SVGAGI (reference sequence). CDR3 nucleotide sequence: TGTGCCAGCAGCCCCACAGGGGAGGGACAGCCCCAGCATTTT. This encodes CASSPTGEGQPQHF.

Details on this clone: Other DNA sequences from this sample encode an identical CDR3 as well. The chain recombines TRBV11-2 with TRBJ1-1; D gene unclear. Germline lookup yields CDR1 SGHAT and CDR2 FQNNGV. Trimming shortened V by 5 bases and J by 4 bases, and 11 bases separated the two germline ends. CDR3 size: 13 residues. This chain's CDR3 is CASSPRPGTEAFF. The CDR3 nucleotides read TGTGCCAGCAGCCCCCGCCCGGGCACTGAAGCTTTCTTT. Using reference TRBV11-2 and TRBJ1-1 for the parts outside the CDR3, the full variable domain is EAGVAQSPRYKIIEKRQSVAFWCNPISGHATLYWYQQILGQGPKLLIQFQNNGVVDDSQLPKDRFSAERLKGVDSTLKIQPAKLEDSAVYLCASSPRPGTEAFFGQGTRLTVV.

Note on this clone: The same CDR3 arises from other DNA sequences in this sample as well. The genes are TRBV7-9 and TRBJ2-3; a weak D match, TRBD2 (5 bases). The CDR3 has 13 amino acids. Germline CDR1 reads SEHNR; CDR2 reads FQNEAQ (reference sequence). V was cut by 0 bases and J by 4 bases, with 5 bases left in between. In DNA, the CDR3 is TGTGCCAGCAGCTTAGCGGGAGCAGATACGCAGTATTTT. Its translation: CASSLAGADTQYF.

The rearrangement links TRBV28 to TRBJ2-1; D is ambiguous. This CDR3 is 14 amino acids long. The germline V and J ends were trimmed by 3 bases and 4 bases, with 10 bases remaining between them. Per germline, CDR1 MDHEN and CDR2 SYDVKM. This CDR3 reads CASSLAQPYNEQFF. DNA for the CDR3: TGTGCCAGCAGTTTGGCCCAGCCGTACAATGAGCAGTTCTTC. The entire variable domain, with the rest obtained from reference TRBV28 and TRBJ2-1, is as follows: DVKVTQSSRYLVKRTGEKVFLECVQDMDHENMFWYRQDPGLGLRLIYFSYDVKMKEKGDIPEGYSVSREKKERFSLILESASTNQTSMYLCASSLAQPYNEQFFGPGTRLTVL.

The J gene is TRBJ2-1, the V gene TRBV6-6, with D perhaps matching TRBD2 (6 bases). Germline assignment: CDR1 MNHNY and CDR2 SVGAGI (reference sequence). The V end lost 6 bases, the J end lost 2 bases, and 11 bases lay between the germline ends. CDR3 length: 14 residues. CDR3 protein: CASSMGLAYNEQFF. DNA for the CDR3: TGTGCCAGCAGCATGGGACTCGCCTACAATGAGCAGTTCTTC.

This rearrangement joins TRBV28 to TRBJ2-5; D unresolved. With 4 bases removed from V and 3 bases from J, the gap between germline ends came to 15 bases. Germline V gives CDR1 MDHEN, CDR2 SYDVKM. CDR3 length: 15 residues. CDR3 in amino acids: CASSSTADLKETQYF. Here the CDR3 DNA reads TGTGCCAGCAGTTCCACGGCCGACCTAAAAGAGACCCAGTACTTC.

The genes are TRBV18 and TRBJ2-3, with D perhaps matching TRBD2 (6 bases). V gave up 1 base and J gave up 2 bases, with 10 bases separating them. Germline V CDR1 and CDR2: KGHSH, LQKENI. The CDR3 extends over 15 amino acids. CDR3 nucleotides: TGTGCCAGCTCACCACTTGGACTACTCACAGATACGCAGTATTTT. It specifies CASSPLGLLTDTQYF.

Worth noting for this clone: The same CDR3 arises from other DNA sequences in this sample as well. The chain has TRBV5-1 and TRBJ2-3; D perhaps matches TRBD2 (6 bases). The germline V gene encodes CDR1 SGHRS and CDR2 YFSETQ. V lost 4 bases and J lost 4, with 16 bases in between. CDR3 length: 15 residues. The CDR3 nucleotides are TGCGCCAGCAGCCCGCGTGGAGGGCGGGCAGATACGCAGTATTTT. Translated, it gives CASSPRGGRADTQYF.